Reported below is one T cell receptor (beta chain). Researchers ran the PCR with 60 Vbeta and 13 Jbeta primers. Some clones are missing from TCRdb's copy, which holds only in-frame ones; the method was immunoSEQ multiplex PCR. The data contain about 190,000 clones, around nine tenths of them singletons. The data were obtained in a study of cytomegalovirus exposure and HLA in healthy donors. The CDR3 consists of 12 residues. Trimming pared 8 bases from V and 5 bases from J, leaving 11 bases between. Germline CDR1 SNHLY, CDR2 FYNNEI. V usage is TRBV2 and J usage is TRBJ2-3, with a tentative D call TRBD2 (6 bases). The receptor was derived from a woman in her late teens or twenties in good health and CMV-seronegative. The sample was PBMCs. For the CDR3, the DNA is TGTGCCAGCCGGGGGTTGGGAGATACGCAGTATTTT. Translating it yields CASRGLGDTQYF.